This entry features one T cell receptor (beta chain) sequence. Its cognate antigen has yet to be identified. The cohort consisted of 650 to 850 healthy bone marrow donors. At the time of sampling, all cohort members were nominally healthy, though unrecorded immune exposures were likely present. The donor tested CMV seronegative, placing the donor among the 350 or so seronegative members of the cohort. A peripheral blood sample was provided by each donor, and peripheral blood mononuclear cells were used for TCR beta sequencing. The Qiagen DNeasy Blood Extraction Kit was used to extract genomic DNA from the blood cell samples. Measured from the cysteine to the phenylalanine, the CDR3 is 17 residues long. Only the CDR3 portion is preserved as DNA: 51 bases, with reading frame beginning at the first base. From V the trimming removes 1 base and from J it removes 2 bases, while the gene matches leave 5 bases of the junction unaccounted for. Sequences SGHTA (CDR1) and FQGNSA (CDR2) are obtained from the germline V gene.

The source of the sample is a study of cytomegalovirus exposure and HLA in healthy donors (dated by TCRdb to 2017 to 2019). About the study as a whole: In an earlier analysis of roughly 590 of the donors, 276 Gb of sequence data and 117 million unique TCR beta sequences from about 190 million T cells were reported. An early release covering some 640 HLA-typed donors comprised about 300 gigabases of sequencing data and 65 million to 100 million unique TCR sequences. The genetic ancestry cluster associated with self-reported Caucasian donors included 70% to 85% of the 398 genotyped donors. The aim of the study was to test whether cataloging public T cell receptors could identify signatures of past pathogen exposure. The T cell repertoires of 666 subjects were profiled by immunosequencing and related to cytomegalovirus serostatus. Along with the roughly 700-subject first cohort, a separate validation cohort of around 120 different subjects was used. High-throughput TCR immunosequencing, statistical association of individual TCRs with disease status, and machine learning were combined to predict cytomegalovirus infection status. To study patterns of TCR occurrence, a later analysis re-analyzed previously published TCR beta repertoires from 650 to 750 donors and added high-resolution HLA genotyping. In the later analysis, no new phenotypic data were used to find candidate immune exposures; instead, reliance was placed on TCR beta sequences and their occurrence across donors. In an earlier analysis of 550 to 700 of the donors, high-throughput TCR beta sequencing was used to judge whether each TCR beta V gene segment behaved as functional or pseudogenic. Alongside the repertoire data, information on donor age, sex, ethnicity and CMV serostatus was compiled. In a later genetic analysis, genome-wide SNP genotypes for about 55% of the roughly 670 donors were used, and that subset was treated as a discovery cohort. All discovery cohort repertoires had been generated using a single sequencing platform. HLA typing covered class I and class II loci at four-digit resolution. Typing coverage varied by locus: about 629-640 donors for A, B, C, DRB1 and DQB1; 500 to 550 for DQA1; about 600 for DPA1; roughly 450 for DPB1. Because of strong linkage in the cohort, four or five DR-DQ haplotypes were treated as single units for association and clustering. Across 300 to 400 genotyped donors of the cohort, an average of roughly 250,000 unique TCR beta nucleotide sequences per donor were sequenced, and roughly 18% of those sequences were non-productive. On the study overall, not on this receptor specifically: In both the original and validation cohorts, the classifier was reported to diagnose cytomegalovirus status with high specificity and sensitivity. In an earlier analysis of 587 of the donors, most TCR beta V segments appeared in productive rearrangements about 90% or about 30% of the time, broadly matching IMGT annotations. Compared with equally common non-associated chains, HLA-associated TCR beta chains in a later analysis were more clonally expanded and had lower generation probabilities. A further reported finding was that TCR beta sequences accurately predicted the HLA-A and HLA-B alleles for most subjects in the first cohort. A later analysis found that most CMV-associated TCR beta chains appeared HLA-restricted, with HLA associations seemingly driven largely by CMV exposure. A cluster of highly shared sequence variants was judged likely to represent a technical artifact of the sequencing pipeline. Most TCR sequences were observed very rarely across donors, whereas some public TCRs were present in many individuals. When HLA alleles, especially DR and DQ, strongly co-occurred, attributing TCR associations to individual alleles was difficult. According to a later genetic analysis, donors in an Asian-associated ancestry cluster had fewer N-insertions in productive TCRs than the roughly 700-donor mean. Specific HLA alleles were associated with 15,000 to 20,000 TCR beta sequences at a false discovery rate of 0.05 in a later analysis. An association between a missense DCLRE1C variant and V-gene and J-gene trimming of TCR beta chains was found in a later genetic analysis and replicated in an independent cohort. HLA typing was unavailable for some donors at each locus, so association tests used only the typed subset. Linkage disequilibrium might explain the correlated functional status among segregating V segments, but an unknown experimental factor could not be ruled out. Because the 87-base-pair reads could not distinguish some IMGT-functional V segments, including TRBV6-2 and TRBV6-3, those segments were excluded. In vitro tests confirmed that three of the cytomegalovirus-associated TCR beta chains recognize cytomegalovirus antigens. In a later analysis, several top co-occurrence clusters were reported to appear linked to parvovirus B19, influenza, CMV and Epstein-Barr virus. According to a later analysis, TCR association rates differed among HLA loci, with DRB1 alleles showing the most associated TCRs and HLA-C alleles showing the fewest. The authors suggested that the approach could potentially be generalized to other disease states and immunological phenotypes. Roughly uniform sequencing depth across donors was assumed in presence/absence analyses, although this assumption may not hold. Only TCR beta chains were sequenced in this cohort, and the absence of alpha or paired-chain data limited detectable features. Because counts were too low, about 18 rarely observed V segments, including chromosome 9 orphons, were left out of the earlier analysis of several hundred of the donors. For the cohort, immune exposure information was limited to CMV serostatus. The study listed 170 or so TCR beta chains as associated with cytomegalovirus.

Libraries were made using the immunoSEQ multiplex PCR assay. For the multiplex PCR, a mixture combining 60 forward primers for TCR Vbeta segments and 13 reverse primers for TCR Jbeta segments was used. The CDR3 region of rearranged TCR beta genes was amplified from genomic DNA with a multiplex PCR assay. On the Illumina HiSeq System, the amplified TCR beta libraries were sequenced as 87-base-pair reads. As for the authors' bioinformatics: Across the 670 or so repertoires, a later analysis counted tens of millions of unique TCR beta chains, 9 million to 14 million of which were shared by at least two donors. Raw reads were error-corrected and collapsed into unique sequences by a nearest-neighbor algorithm in which closely related sequences were merged to remove PCR and sequencing errors. V, D and J gene segments were assigned by aligning CDR3 sequences to IMGT reference sequences. For a sequence to be retained, at least a six-nucleotide match to both a V gene segment and a J gene segment was required. A rearrangement was called productive if the CDR3 had no stop codons and remained in frame with V and J, and every other rearrangement was called non-productive. CDR3 was defined by IMGT convention, running from the second conserved V-encoded cysteine to the conserved J-encoded phenylalanine. The earlier analysis of approximately 590 of the donors excluded any sequence lacking an unambiguous match to a single V gene segment. An earlier analysis of just under 600 of the donors called V segments functional above 56.7% productive rearrangements and segregating when the between-donor standard deviation exceeded 5%. A statistical classification framework was built for diagnosing cytomegalovirus status from the catalog of TCR beta chain sequences. In a later analysis, V and J genes were assigned by comparing TCR nucleotide sequences against IMGT/GENE-DB human TR gene sequences. The TCRdist pipeline was used in a later analysis to assign CDR3 sequences and most-parsimonious VDJ recombination scenarios. In a later analysis, each TCR beta chain was defined by its CDR3 amino acid sequence together with its V-gene family, and reads without a unique V-gene family were excluded. As a way to deal with suspected cross-contamination and a sequencing artifact, a later analysis dropped nearly 600 nucleotide sequences that were highly shared and had low generation probability. A later analysis calculated a clonal expansion index for each public chain from normalized within-repertoire ranks of inferred template counts. In a later analysis, generation probabilities were computed with a VDJ recombination model fitted to out-of-frame rearrangements, and the resulting probabilities were checked against IGoR. Hypergeometric tests were used in a later analysis to score TCR-TCR, TCR-HLA and TCR-CMV co-occurrence, with a repertoire-size bias correction applied to the TCR pairs. False discovery rates were estimated in a later analysis by permuting HLA or CMV assignments 20 times. In a later analysis, co-occurring TCRs were grouped with DBSCAN, and TCRdist sequence similarity was added when clustering was performed within HLA-allele-positive subsets. Repertoires with fewer than 30,000 or more than 120,000 public chains were left out of co-occurrence clustering, as were roughly five repertoires with anomalous nucleotide sharing. This immuneACCESS table, as held by TCRdb, lists in-frame sequences with V and J called but not all clones. Of the missing ones, under half trace to an unresolved V gene in checked studies; the others have no known cause. V, J and clone size are taken as reported in that table, and D and trimming were inferred from the DNA itself. The sample's table lists a count of 150,000 or so clones. The ten largest clones add up to 1.5% to 2% of the sample.

The sequence was obtained from a woman aged 50 to 60 in good health and CMV-seronegative. The sample consisted of PBMCs. The chain joins TRBV7-2 to TRBJ2-2, with 9 middle bases fitting TRBD2. The bases are TGTGCCAGCAGCTTAGGGAGTAGCGGGGGCAACACCGGGGAGCTGTTTTTT. It encodes CASSLGSSGGNTGELFF.